The 3 T cell receptor beta chains reported below all come from one sample, sequenced in a study of CD8+ T cells in alopecia areata (dated by TCRdb to the late 2010s). Cells from pooled mouse cutaneous lymph nodes were stained for CD4, CD8alpha, NKG2D, NKG2ACE and other markers and then sorted on a BD Influx. Library prep was done by the immunoSEQ multiplex PCR assay. RNA was extracted from all samples and reverse transcribed into cDNA, which served as template for TCR sequencing. This is the immuneACCESS table as TCRdb keeps it, with only in-frame sequences that have V and J called. A part of the clones is gone; compared with another copy, unresolved V genes explain less than half, and the rest is unexplained. The table puts roughly 260,000 clones in this sample, none counted just once. The top ten clones comprise 0.9% to 1.5% of the sample. Sequencing input: CD4+ T cells sorted from a lymph node. The receptors shown here come from a C3H/HeJ mouse with alopecia areata. This mouse strain carries MHC haplotype H2-k.

This clone was seen more than once but under ten times. Gene names and germline match the mouse. The missing CDR3 end, 4 residues past where the read stops, is filled in from the germline J gene. Other DNA variants within this sample encode the same CDR3. This sequence joins TRBV13-1 and TRBJ2-3; 10 bases are a match to TRBD1. V trimming: 3 bases; J trimming: 3 bases; junction bases outside the gene matches: 4. CDR3 size: 15 residues. CDR1 NSHNY and CDR2 SYGAGN come from the germline V gene. Partial CDR3 DNA: TGTGCCAGCAGTGGGCCGGGACAGGGGGCAGAA. This encodes CASSGPGQGAE. In full, the CDR3 is CASSGPGQGAETLYF.

This clone was found a few times. The listed genes are named as in mouse. The read stops 4 residues short of the end of the CDR3; the missing end is completed from the germline J gene. This chain joins TRBV13-2 and TRBJ2-5; TRBD1 is a possible D gene (6 bases). The CDR3 is made up of 16 amino acids. V was trimmed by 2 bases and J by 0 bases, leaving 13 bases between them. Germline CDR1 NNHNN, CDR2 SYGAGS (reference sequence). CDR3 amino acids: CASGERGFSNQDTQYF. Partial CDR3 DNA: TGTGCCAGCGGTGAGAGGGGGTTCTCTAACCAAGAC.

In its sample, this clone was seen many times. The genes are named according to mouse. The CDR3 goes on 4 residues after the read ends, and that part is filled in from the germline J gene. Other DNA sequences in this sample translate to the same CDR3. The V call is TRBV3, the J call TRBJ2-5; 9 nucleotides match TRBD2. The V segment lost 5 bases and the J segment 0 bases; nucleotides outside the gene matches: 3. Looked up from germline, CDR1 is SNHLY and CDR2 is FYNGKV (reference sequence). There are 15 residues in the CDR3. CDR3 DNA (partial): TGTGCCAGCAGCCCCACTGGGGGGAACCAAGAC. This sequence encodes CASSPTGGNQD. From start to end, the CDR3 is CASSPTGGNQDTQYF.